The 29 T cell receptor beta chains in this list originate from one sample, sequenced in a study of CD8+CD57+ T cells in acquired aplastic anemia. Using genomic DNA as the template, TCR beta VDJ and CDR3 profiling was carried out. TCRdb reprocessed the reads with MiXCR, giving one entry per CDR3 protein. The sample contains 190,000 or so distinct CDR3 sequences, over 55% of which appear only once. The source material was sorted CD4+, CD8+, or CD8+CD57+ T cells (not recorded which) from PBMCs. These receptors came from a human donor in good health.

This clonotype appeared a single time. The V gene is TRBV12-3 or TRBV12-4, the J gene TRBJ1-2; 9 bases line up with TRBD1. The CDR3 has 14 amino acids. The V gene end was trimmed by 6 bases and the J gene end by 5 bases; junction bases not matched to a gene: 7. The CDR3 DNA reads as TGTGCCAGCAGGTTACAGGGGGCTTCTTATGGCTACACCTTC. Its protein product is CASRLQGASYGYTF.

This clonotype has a single count. This chain links TRBV19 with TRBJ1-6; D is perhaps TRBD1 (5 bases). V was clipped by 3 bases and J by 7 bases, with 19 bases between them. The germline CDR1 and CDR2 sequences are LNHDA and SQIVND (reference sequence). This CDR3 comprises 17 residues. The CDR3 spells CASSIGTGGRANSPLHF. In DNA form, the CDR3 reads TGTGCCAGTAGTATCGGGACCGGCGGTCGAGCGAATTCACCCCTCCACTTT.

The J gene is TRBJ2-1, the V gene TRBV20-1; D may be TRBD1 (6 bases). The CDR3 is 17 amino acids. CDR1 and CDR2 from the germline V gene are DFQATT and SNEGSKA (reference sequence). V was cut by 0 bases and J by 7 bases, with 22 bases left in between. CDR3 sequence (DNA): TGCAGTGCTAGAGACGAGTTTGGGACGTCCCAGGGGAATGAGCAGTTCTTC. Its protein is CSARDEFGTSQGNEQFF.

The rearrangement links TRBV11-2 to TRBJ1-2; 10 bases map to TRBD1. Looked up from germline, CDR1 is SGHAT and CDR2 is FQNNGV. The length of the CDR3 is 13 residues. V trimming: 5 bases; J trimming: 6 bases; junction bases outside the gene matches: 3. This chain's CDR3 is CASSLGTGDGYTF. In DNA form, the CDR3 reads TGTGCCAGCAGCCTAGGGACAGGGGATGGCTACACCTTC. Supplemented by reference TRBV11-2 and TRBJ1-2, the full variable domain reads EAGVAQSPRYKIIEKRQSVAFWCNPISGHATLYWYQQILGQGPKLLIQFQNNGVVDDSQLPKDRFSAERLKGVDSTLKIQPAKLEDSAVYLCASSLGTGDGYTFGSGTRLTVV.

A word on this clonotype: Its ends do not fully match the called genes, so a read error is possible. This chain connects TRBV29-1 to TRBJ2-1, with 9 nucleotides matching TRBD2. This CDR3 is 15 amino acids long. CDR1 is SQVTM, CDR2 ANQGSEA, per germline. In nucleotides, the CDR3 is TGCAGCGTCATGCTAGCGGGAAGCCCCTACAGTGAGCAGTTCTTC. This translates into CSVMLAGSPYSEQFF.

V usage is TRBV11-2 and J usage is TRBJ2-7, with TRBD2 matching over 8 bases. The CDR3 is 15 residues long. V shed 4 bases, J shed 4 bases, and the junction held 9 bases outside the gene matches. Germline V gene sequence: CDR1 SGHAT, CDR2 FQNNGV. The CDR3 here is CASSSLAGGSYEQYF. CDR3 bases: TGTGCCAGCAGCTCTCTGGCGGGGGGATCTTACGAGCAGTACTTC.

This clonotype was detected only once. The chain combines TRBV20-1 with TRBJ2-7; 10 positions match TRBD1. The germline gives CDR1 DFQATT, CDR2 SNEGSKA (reference sequence). J was trimmed by 3 bases and V by 6 bases; bases with no gene match: 14. The CDR3 is 16 amino acids. CDR3 coding DNA: TGCAGTGCCCCTGGGGGGGGGACAGGGGACCACTACGAGCAGTACTTC. As protein: CSAPGGGTGDHYEQYF.

CDR3 DNA sequence: TGCAGCGTTTGGGAGGGACCCTCCTACGAGCAGTACTTC. Translating it yields CSVWEGPSYEQYF. V and J are TRBV29-1 and TRBJ2-7; 7 bases align to TRBD2. Looked up from germline, CDR1 is SQVTM and CDR2 is ANQGSEA. V lost 5 bases to trimming and J lost 0 bases; unmatched junction nucleotides: 4. CDR3 length: 13 residues.

This chain uses TRBV29-1 with TRBJ2-7; 7 bases are shared with TRBD1. The ends lost 5 bases at V and 4 bases at J; junction bases unmatched: 2. The germline gives CDR1 SQVTM, CDR2 ANQGSEA. The CDR3 length is 11 residues. The CDR3 DNA reads TGCAGCGTTCACAGGGGATACGAGCAGTACTTC. Translation: CSVHRGYEQYF.

This clonotype has just a few counts. The chain employs TRBV11-2 and TRBJ2-7; 10 nucleotides agree with TRBD1. The length of the CDR3 is 15 residues. The germline CDR1 and CDR2 sequences are SGHAT and FQNNGV. V lost 10 bases and J lost 3; bases outside the gene matches: 12. In DNA form, the CDR3 reads TGTGCCATCAGTGCTGGGGACAGGGGACACTACGAGCAGTACTTC. Amino acid sequence: CAISAGDRGHYEQYF. Complete variable domain (other parts from reference TRBV11-2 and TRBJ2-7): EAGVAQSPRYKIIEKRQSVAFWCNPISGHATLYWYQQILGQGPKLLIQFQNNGVVDDSQLPKDRFSAERLKGVDSTLKIQPAKLEDSAVYLCAISAGDRGHYEQYFGPGTRLTVT.

As concerns this clonotype: Germline is not matched at one junction end, which may reflect a read error. The V and J genes are TRBV7-6 and TRBJ2-6; tentative D call: TRBD2 (5 bases). Germline V gives CDR1 SGHVS, CDR2 FNYEAQ. CDR3 size: 14 residues. The CDR3 reads CASSFLSGDNVLTF. Here the CDR3 DNA reads TGTGCCAGCAGCTTTCTCTCCGGGGACAACGTCCTGACTTTC.

This clonotype was found many times. V gene TRBV9 combines with J gene TRBJ2-1; the D gene is possibly TRBD2 (6 bases). Germline CDR1 SGDLS, CDR2 YYNGEE. The germline V and J ends were trimmed by 0 bases and 9 bases, with 13 bases remaining between them. The CDR3 loop spans 14 amino acids. CDR3 sequence (DNA): TGTGCCAGCAGCGTAGATGGTGGGGGAGGTGAGCAGTTCTTC. It yields the protein CASSVDGGGGEQFF. Using reference TRBV9 and TRBJ2-1 for the parts outside the CDR3, the full variable domain is DSGVTQTPKHLITATGQRVTLRCSPRSGDLSVYWYQQSLDQGLQFLIQYYNGEERAKGNILERFSAQQFPDLHSELNLSSLELGDSALYFCASSVDGGGGEQFFGPGTRLTVL.

The V call is TRBV20-1, the J call TRBJ2-3; 14 nucleotides line up with TRBD2. This CDR3 contains 17 residues. Looked up from germline, CDR1 is DFQATT and CDR2 is SNEGSKA (reference sequence). V gave up 5 bases and J gave up 4 bases; unmatched junction bases: 11. For the CDR3, the DNA is TGCAGTGCTCCCGTTCCGGGACTAGCGGGAGTCGCAGATACGCAGTATTTT. It specifies CSAPVPGLAGVADTQYF.

The J gene is TRBJ1-5, the V gene TRBV12-3 or TRBV12-4, with D unresolved. The CDR3 totals 12 residues. Trimming cost V 3 bases and J 7 bases, with 7 bases left between them. CDR3 nucleotide sequence: TGTGCCAGCAGTTTGGTGCGGCAGCCCCAGCATTTT. This translates into CASSLVRQPQHF.

Many counts were recorded for this clonotype. This chain links TRBV7-9 with TRBJ1-1; D gene unclear. CDR1 SEHNR and CDR2 FQNEAQ come from the germline V gene (reference sequence). The V end lost 5 bases, the J end lost 0 bases, and 13 bases lay between the germline ends. The CDR3 is 15 residues long. CDR3 region: CASSPRSGMNTEAFF. The CDR3 DNA is TGTGCCAGCAGCCCCCGGTCGGGGATGAACACTGAAGCTTTCTTT.

This clonotype has at least ten counts. This chain joins TRBV6-4 and TRBJ1-2; no clear D. Germline CDR1 MRHNA, CDR2 SNTAGT. V dropped 4 bases and J dropped 8 bases, with 8 bases sitting between them. The CDR3 length is 11 residues. The CDR3 spells CASSGRFGYTF. The DNA for the CDR3 is TGTGCCAGCAGTGGACGGTTCGGCTACACCTTC.

V gene TRBV7-2 combines with J gene TRBJ2-5; 9 bases map to TRBD2. The CDR3 loop spans 15 amino acids. Germline V lookup: CDR1 SGHTA, CDR2 FQGNSA. V was pared by 3 bases and J by 5 bases, with 7 bases of the junction left unmatched. The CDR3 loop reads CASSFKLSGRETQYF. The CDR3 nucleotides read TGTGCCAGCAGCTTCAAGCTCAGCGGGAGGGAGACCCAGTACTTC.

J is TRBJ1-5 and V is TRBV20-1; D possibly corresponds to TRBD1 (5 bases). Germline V CDR1 and CDR2: DFQATT, SNEGSKA (reference sequence). V lost 0 bases to trimming and J lost 14 bases, with 14 bases between them. The CDR3 is 12 residues long. In DNA form, the CDR3 reads TGCAGTGCTAGAGATGGACACACCTACGAGCATTTT. Its translation is CSARDGHTYEHF.

The V call is TRBV7-2, the J call TRBJ2-3; no definite D call. V lost 4 bases and J lost 6, with 11 bases in between. The germline CDR1 and CDR2 sequences are SGHTA and FQGNSA. CDR3 size: 13 residues. In nucleotides, the CDR3 is TGTGCCAGCAGCTCCTCCCCCTCCGATACGCAGTATTTT. The encoded protein is CASSSSPSDTQYF.

This clonotype came up many times. The CDR3 sequence is CASSIAGPGQGSDEQYF. Here the CDR3 DNA reads TGTGCCAGTAGTATAGCTGGGCCGGGACAGGGGAGCGACGAGCAGTACTTC. This chain joins TRBV19 and TRBJ2-7; 10 bases are shared with TRBD1. There are 17 residues in the CDR3. Germline V gene lookup returns CDR1 LNHDA and CDR2 SQIVND (reference sequence). The V gene end was trimmed by 1 base and the J gene end by 5 bases; junction bases not matched to a gene: 11.

The CDR3 sequence: CSARPTGSGYGYTF. In DNA, the CDR3 is TGCAGTGCTAGACCGACAGGGTCTGGCTACGGCTACACCTTC. The V call is TRBV20-1, the J call TRBJ1-2; TRBD1 matches 7 bases. Germline CDR1 reads DFQATT; CDR2 reads SNEGSKA (reference sequence). The CDR3 spans 14 residues. The V segment lost 2 bases and the J segment 8 bases; nucleotides outside the gene matches: 11.

This clonotype has only one observation. One base away lies a much larger clone, so this may be a sequencing read error. This rearrangement joins TRBV6-9 to TRBJ1-3; D is possibly TRBD1 (6 bases). The CDR3 length is 15 residues. The V gene's germline CDR1 is MNHGY and CDR2 SVAAGI. The V gene lost 5 bases and the J gene lost 4 bases, with 15 bases spanning the gap. The CDR3 loop reads CASSETGHPGNTIYF. The CDR3 coding sequence is TGTGCCAGCAGTGAAACAGGGCATCCGGGAAACACCATATATTTT.

This clonotype was detected ten times or more. At one end the junction does not follow the germline gene, possibly because of a read error. V is TRBV6-1 and J is TRBJ2-7; no clear D. From germline, CDR1 is MNHNS and CDR2 SASEGT. CDR3 length: 13 amino acids. As DNA, the CDR3 is TGTGCCAGCAGTGAAGAATTAGGGCCAACCTTACACTTC. Protein sequence: CASSEELGPTLHF.

V usage is TRBV7-2 and J usage is TRBJ1-4; 10 nucleotides line up with TRBD1. CDR3 length: 18 amino acids. Germline V lookup: CDR1 SGHTA, CDR2 FQGNSA. The ends lost 5 bases at V and 5 bases at J; junction bases unmatched: 14. The DNA of the CDR3 is TGTGCCAGCAGCAAACTCATCAACCCGGGACAGGGGAATGAAAAACTGTTTTTT. It codes for CASSKLINPGQGNEKLFF.

This rearrangement joins TRBV9 to TRBJ1-6; D not resolved. V lost 3 bases to trimming and J lost 9 bases, with 10 bases between them. The CDR3 sequence is 13 residues long. Germline V gives CDR1 SGDLS, CDR2 YYNGEE. The CDR3 spells CASSAGPVSPLHF. CDR3 DNA: TGTGCCAGCAGCGCCGGACCCGTTTCACCCCTCCACTTT.

The chain joins TRBV7-8 to TRBJ2-2; TRBD1 matches 7 bases. Trimming removed 3 bases from V and 6 bases from J; junction bases left unmatched: 1. CDR3 size: 13 residues. CDR1 and CDR2 from the germline V gene are SGHVS and FQNEAQ. The CDR3, as DNA: TGTGCCAGCAGCTTCGACAGGGCCGGGGAGCTGTTTTTT. Translating gives CASSFDRAGELFF.

This clonotype came up many times. The chain recombines TRBV7-3 with TRBJ2-1, with a tentative D call TRBD2 (6 bases). The CDR3 is 17 amino acids. Germline CDR1 is SGHTA and CDR2 is FQGTGA. Trimming pared 2 bases from V and 0 bases from J, leaving 14 bases between. CDR3 sequence (DNA): TGTGCCAGCAGCTTAGGATCGGGACTTAGCTCCTACAATGAGCAGTTCTTC. Protein product: CASSLGSGLSSYNEQFF.

V usage is TRBV20-1 and J usage is TRBJ2-1; weak D call: TRBD1 (6 bases). The germline CDR1 and CDR2 sequences are DFQATT and SNEGSKA (reference sequence). The CDR3 runs to 14 residues. Trimming left V 6 bases short and J 3 bases short, with 15 bases between. The CDR3 protein is CSAEAQGIYNEQFF. The CDR3 DNA reads TGCAGTGCGGAGGCACAGGGAATCTACAATGAGCAGTTCTTC.

This chain connects TRBV7-2 to TRBJ2-3; 9 nucleotides line up with TRBD2. From germline, CDR1 is SGHTA and CDR2 FQGNSA. The CDR3 is 17 amino acids. V trimming: 2 bases; J trimming: 0 bases; junction bases outside the gene matches: 6. The CDR3 region is CASSLLAGGTSTDTQYF. In DNA, the CDR3 is TGTGCCAGCAGCTTATTGGCGGGGGGGACTAGCACAGATACGCAGTATTTT.